The present TCR beta chain was sequenced within a study of shared clonotypes between healthy human individuals. In the study's own analysis: Filtering differed because ImmunoSEQ produced junction-only sequences that carried no quality scores. Assay: immunoSEQ multiplex PCR; the TCRdb copy retains only in-frame clones and omits some. That table is the source of V, J and clone size, and D and trimming were worked out from the DNA. The sample lists about 1,800,000 clones; approximately 95% were seen once. CDR3 length: 14 amino acids. V gave up 5 bases and J gave up 2 bases, with 13 bases separating them. CDR1 is SGHVS and CDR2 is FNYEAQ in the germline V gene. Naive CD8 cells comprised CD45RO-negative, CCR7-positively selected cells, excluding terminally differentiated effector memory CD45RA+ cells.

Sequencing input: naive CD8+ T cells sorted from blood. The TCR sequence derives from a man aged 18 to 35 in good health. V and J are TRBV7-6 and TRBJ2-7; D may be TRBD1 or TRBD2 (5 bases each). The CDR3 DNA reads as TGTGCCAGCAGCCCGGGACGGACCACCTACGAGCAGTACTTC. Translating gives CASSPGRTTYEQYF. The whole variable domain, remainder taken from reference TRBV7-6 and TRBJ2-7, is GAGVSQSPRYKVTKRGQDVALRCDPISGHVSLYWYRQALGQGPEFLTYFNYEAQQDKSGLPNDRFSAERPEGSISTLTIQRTEQRDSAMYRCASSPGRTTYEQYFGPGTRLTVT.